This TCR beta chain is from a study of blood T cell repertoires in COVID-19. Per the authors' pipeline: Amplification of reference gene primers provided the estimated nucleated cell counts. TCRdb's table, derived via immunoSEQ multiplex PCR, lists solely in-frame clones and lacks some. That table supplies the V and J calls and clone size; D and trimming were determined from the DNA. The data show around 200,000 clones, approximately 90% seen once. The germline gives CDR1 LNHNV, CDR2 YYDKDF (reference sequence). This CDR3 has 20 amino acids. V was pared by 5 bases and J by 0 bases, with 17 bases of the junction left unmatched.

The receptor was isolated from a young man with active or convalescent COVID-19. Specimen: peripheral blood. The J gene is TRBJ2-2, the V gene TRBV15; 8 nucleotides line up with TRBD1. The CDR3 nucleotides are TGTGCCACCAGCTCCCGGGACAGGCGCGGATTCCGACCGAACACCGGGGAGCTGTTTTTT. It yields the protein CATSSRDRRGFRPNTGELFF.